Presented here are 5 T cell receptor beta chains from one specimen sequenced in a study of T cells after yellow fever vaccination. Using its own MiXCR run on the 5' RACE reads, TCRdb lists one record per CDR3 protein. The data show approximately 300,000 distinct CDR3 sequences, 6.8% seen once. This material consisted of PBMCs, taken approximately 47 days after the first yellow fever vaccination. The source is a man aged 18 to 30 who received the YFV17D yellow fever vaccine.

This clonotype was counted between two and nine times. This rearrangement joins TRBV20-1 to TRBJ1-2; 11 nucleotides line up with TRBD1. CDR1 is DFQATT and CDR2 is SNEGSKA in the germline V gene (reference sequence). This CDR3 is 15 amino acids long. Trimming cost V 0 bases and J 5 bases; bases outside gene matches: 5. The CDR3, as DNA: TGCAGTGCTAGAGATAGGACAGGGGGCGATTATGGCTACACCTTC. It codes for CSARDRTGGDYGYTF.

The chain has TRBV11-2 and TRBJ2-1, with 14 bases matching TRBD2. Germline CDR1 reads SGHAT; CDR2 reads FQNNGV. The V gene end was trimmed by 4 bases and the J gene end by 2 bases; junction bases not matched to a gene: 4. The CDR3 has 17 amino acids. CDR3 in amino acids: CASSSRTSGGTYNEQFF. CDR3 nucleotide sequence: TGTGCCAGCAGCTCCCGGACTAGCGGGGGGACCTACAATGAGCAGTTCTTC.

This rearrangement joins TRBV27 to TRBJ2-1; 9 bases map to TRBD2. With V trimmed by 1 base and J by 8 bases, 6 bases remained unmatched. Looked up from germline, CDR1 is MNHEY and CDR2 is SMNVEV (reference sequence). CDR3 length: 15 amino acids. CDR3 coding DNA: TGTGCCAGCAGTTTATTTAGCGGGGGATGGTATGAGCAGTTCTTC. Translating it yields CASSLFSGGWYEQFF.

This clonotype was counted ten times or more. The chain couples TRBV3-1 to TRBJ2-3; D ambiguous. Trimming cost V 5 bases and J 5 bases, with 20 bases left between them. CDR1 LGHDT and CDR2 YNNKEL come from the germline V gene (reference sequence). CDR3 length equals 16 residues. For the CDR3, the DNA is TGTGCCAGCAGCTTCGGACCCCCCCCGACTGGAGATACGCAGTATTTT. This gives the protein CASSFGPPPTGDTQYF.

J is TRBJ2-5 and V is TRBV12-3 or TRBV12-4; 12 bases line up with TRBD2. With V trimmed by 5 bases and J by 4 bases, 8 bases remained unmatched. This CDR3 has 16 amino acids. The CDR3 nucleotides read TGTGCCAGCAGTCCCTCGACTAGCGGGGGATCAGAGACCCAGTACTTC. This gives the protein CASSPSTSGGSETQYF.